These T cell receptor beta chains were read from a single sample in a study of Graves' ophthalmopathy and Graves' hyperthyroidism. TCRdb reprocessed the multiplex PCR reads via MiXCR and lists one record per CDR3 protein. The data show a few hundred thousand distinct CDR3 sequences, about 18% seen once. Sample: peripheral blood. These receptors were collected from an adult woman with stable Graves' hyperthyroidism. The CDR3 runs from the conserved cysteine through the conserved F or W. The D gene is left open where the match is weak. Clone size is shown for a subset of rows, as once, few, many or a class of expanded clone.

size: many; V: TRBV7-9; J: TRBJ2-7; D: -; CDR3: CASSFYAGTEQYF; DNA: TGTGCCAGCAGCTTCTACGCAGGCACCGAGCAGTACTTC
size: -; V: TRBV12-3/TRBV12-4; J: TRBJ2-7; D: TRBD2; CDR3: CASRGLAGETTYEQYF; DNA: TGTGCCAGCAGGGGACTAGCGGGAGAAACGACCTACGAGCAGTACTTC
size: many; V: TRBV6-2/TRBV6-3; J: TRBJ2-7; D: -; CDR3: CASSYSSDEQYF; DNA: TGTGCCAGCAGTTACTCGAGCGACGAGCAGTACTTC
size: -; V: TRBV28; J: TRBJ2-4; D: -; CDR3: CAIRGILAKNIKYF; DNA: TGTGCCATCCGGGGAATCCTAGCCAAAAACATTAAGTACTTC
size: many; V: TRBV6-1; J: TRBJ2-7; D: TRBD1; CDR3: CASSPRDRGPYEQYF; DNA: TGTGCCAGCAGTCCTCGGGACAGGGGGCCCTACGAGCAGTACTTC
size: few; V: TRBV3-1; J: TRBJ1-5; D: -; CDR3: CASSQDAGGGNQPQHF; DNA: TGTGCCAGCAGCCAAGATGCGGGGGGGGGCAATCAGCCCCAGCATTTT
size: many; V: TRBV10-1; J: TRBJ2-7; D: TRBD1; CDR3: CASRDRDSLTVEQYF; DNA: TGCGCCAGCAGGGACCGGGACAGCCTGACGGTGGAGCAGTACTTC
size: many; V: TRBV29-1; J: TRBJ2-2; D: -; CDR3: CSVVTSLGGELFF; DNA: TGCAGCGTTGTAACTAGCTTGGGCGGGGAGCTGTTTTTT
size: few; V: TRBV3-1; J: TRBJ1-2; D: -; CDR3: CASSPLDIPDGYTF; DNA: TGTGCCAGCAGCCCTCTTGACATACCAGATGGCTACACCTTC
size: many; V: TRBV6-2/TRBV6-3; J: TRBJ2-4; D: -; CDR3: CASSPRGLGKNIQYF; DNA: TGTGCCAGCAGCCCTCGGGGATTAGGCAAAAACATTCAGTACTTC
size: many; V: TRBV6-2/TRBV6-3; J: TRBJ1-5; D: -; CDR3: CATSKPGQGQPQHF; DNA: TGTGCCACCAGCAAACCGGGCCAGGGTCAGCCCCAGCATTTT
size: many; V: TRBV7-8; J: TRBJ1-1; D: -; CDR3: CASSLGQSGTEAFF; DNA: TGTGCCAGCAGCTTAGGCCAGAGTGGCACTGAAGCTTTCTTT
size: many; V: TRBV20-1; J: TRBJ2-7; D: -; CDR3: CSASLEYEQYF; DNA: TGCAGTGCTAGTTTGGAGTACGAGCAGTACTTC
size: -; V: TRBV2; J: TRBJ2-2; D: -; CDR3: CASIPQGSTGELFF; DNA: TGTGCCAGCATACCCCAGGGGAGCACCGGGGAGCTGTTTTTT
size: many; V: TRBV6-1; J: TRBJ1-2; D: TRBD1; CDR3: CASSTGDYGYTF; DNA: TGTGCCAGCAGTACAGGGGACTATGGCTACACCTTC
size: -; V: TRBV6-2/TRBV6-3; J: TRBJ1-1; D: -; CDR3: CASSYNMAEAFF; DNA: TGTGCCAGCAGTTACAATATGGCCGAAGCTTTCTTT
size: many; V: TRBV2; J: TRBJ2-7; D: -; CDR3: CASKYQQSGNYEQYF; DNA: TGTGCCAGCAAATACCAGCAGAGTGGGAACTACGAGCAGTACTTC
size: many; V: TRBV15; J: TRBJ1-1; D: TRBD1; CDR3: CATSRRGTARHTEAFF; DNA: TGTGCCACCAGCAGACGCGGGACAGCGAGGCACACTGAAGCTTTCTTT
size: many; V: TRBV11-2; J: TRBJ2-2; D: TRBD1; CDR3: CASATTTGGTGELFF; DNA: TGTGCCAGCGCCACGACGACAGGGGGCACCGGGGAGCTGTTTTTT
size: -; V: TRBV27; J: TRBJ2-7; D: -; CDR3: CASSRLLGVEQYF; DNA: TGTGCCAGCAGCCGTCTTTTGGGGGTCGAGCAGTACTTC
size: many; V: TRBV6-2/TRBV6-3; J: TRBJ1-5; D: -; CDR3: CASSPGTNSNQPQHF; DNA: TGTGCCAGCAGTCCCGGGACTAATAGCAATCAGCCCCAGCATTTT
size: many; V: TRBV15; J: TRBJ2-7; D: -; CDR3: CATSRNTGYEQYF; DNA: TGTGCCACCAGCAGAAACACAGGCTACGAGCAGTACTTC
size: many; V: TRBV28; J: TRBJ2-5; D: TRBD2; CDR3: CASSRGLAGYEETQYF; DNA: TGTGCCAGCAGCCGGGGACTAGCGGGGTATGAAGAGACCCAGTACTTC
size: many; V: TRBV4-2; J: TRBJ1-2; D: -; CDR3: CASSQDSTVYGYTF; DNA: TGTGCCAGCAGCCAAGATTCAACGGTCTATGGCTACACCTTC
size: many; V: TRBV19; J: TRBJ1-1; D: TRBD1; CDR3: CASGEQGRAFF; DNA: TGTGCCAGTGGGGAACAGGGGAGAGCTTTCTTT
size: many; V: TRBV7-9; J: TRBJ2-5; D: -; CDR3: CASSLLGEGYGGETQYF; DNA: TGTGCCAGCAGCTTATTAGGCGAGGGATACGGAGGAGAGACCCAGTACTTC
size: -; V: TRBV3-1; J: TRBJ2-7; D: -; CDR3: CASSQAGLQYF; DNA: TGTGCCAGCAGCCAAGCGGGGCTCCAGTACTTC